The present T cell receptor (beta chain) was sequenced within a study of blood T cell repertoires in COVID-19. Authors' processing steps: Amplification with reference gene primers provided the estimates of nucleated cell counts. Here immunoSEQ multiplex PCR was the method, and the copy in TCRdb shows in-frame clones only, minus some. The D gene and trimming were derived from the DNA, and the V and J assignments and clone size from that table. There are 91,000 or so clones in the sample; around 83% occur only once, and about an eighth lies in the top ten. The specimen sequenced was peripheral blood. This TCR derives from an older woman in a cohort sampled during active or convalescent COVID-19.

The DNA for the CDR3 is TGCAGCGCTGACAGGGATTCGACTGAAGCTTTCTTT. As protein: CSADRDSTEAFF. The chain is built from TRBV29-1 and TRBJ1-1, with 7 bases matching TRBD1. The CDR3 is 12 residues long. V was pared by 7 bases and J by 5 bases, with 7 bases of the junction left unmatched. Germline loops: CDR1 SQVTM, CDR2 ANQGSEA.